The TCR beta chain described here comes from a study of Graves' ophthalmopathy and Graves' hyperthyroidism. Study-level background: Peripheral blood sampling preceded any treatment and occurred at initial diagnosis. Whole-study findings and limits: Classification of ophthalmopathy versus stable hyperthyroidism by a 13-signature model yielded around 90% sensitivity and just under 84% specificity.

Amplified material comprised TCR beta CDR3 regions derived from RNA transcripts. The first round was an RT-PCR with HTBI primers, and the second round was a multiplex PCR. TCRdb reprocessed the multiplex PCR reads via MiXCR and lists one record per CDR3 protein. This sample has approximately 700,000 distinct CDR3 sequences; 40% occur once, and the top ten carry roughly 46%. The CDR3 contains 13 residues. The ends were cut back, 4 bases at V and 2 bases at J, with 6 bases in the middle. Having ophthalmopathy, the donors showed moderate-to-severe activity, CAS ≥3 and NOSPECS ≥4, with disease lasting under 3 months. Sampling around 10 ml of fresh peripheral blood provided the PBMCs. In its sample, this clonotype was seen many times. The antigen is undetermined.

V gene TRBV12-3 or TRBV12-4 combines with J gene TRBJ1-3; D might be TRBD1 (6 bases). Sequenced input: peripheral blood. This receptor was identified in an adult man with Graves' ophthalmopathy. The chain's CDR3 is CASSWDTGNTIYF. In DNA, the CDR3 is TGTGCCAGCAGTTGGGACACTGGAAACACCATATATTTT.